This passage covers 9 T cell receptor beta chains from one sample sequenced in a study of blood T cell repertoires in COVID-19. Data came from immunoSEQ multiplex PCR; TCRdb stores just in-frame clones and leaves some out. The data hold around 150,000 clones, with about 88% observed a single time. Sequenced material: peripheral blood. These receptors were taken from a man aged 50 or older with active or convalescent COVID-19.

The rearrangement links TRBV5-4 to TRBJ1-6; D not certain. The CDR3 has 15 amino acids. The germline V gene has CDR1 SGHNT and CDR2 YYREEE (reference sequence). Trimming removed 3 bases at V and 5 bases at J, with 12 bases between. The CDR3 DNA is TGTGCCAGCAGCTCCAAGGAGGCCGATAATTCACCCCTCCACTTT. It is translated as CASSSKEADNSPLHF. The complete variable domain, with remaining parts taken from reference TRBV5-4 and TRBJ1-6, reads ETGVTQSPTHLIKTRGQQVTLRCSSQSGHNTVSWYQQALGQGPQFIFQYYREEENGRGNFPPRFSGLQFPNYSSELNVNALELDDSALYLCASSSKEADNSPLHFGNGTRLTVT.

In its sample, this clone was seen once. V and J are TRBV6-5 and TRBJ1-6, with 7 bases fitting TRBD1. With V trimmed by 6 bases and J by 14 bases, 10 bases remained unmatched. The CDR3 sequence is 13 residues long. CDR1 and CDR2 (germline): MNHEY, SVGAGI. CDR3 sequence: CASSLTGQATLHF. DNA for the CDR3: TGTGCCAGCAGCTTAACAGGACAGGCCACCCTCCACTTT.

This chain connects TRBV7-2 to TRBJ2-7; D ambiguous. Germline V gene lookup returns CDR1 SGHTA and CDR2 FQGNSA. The V gene lost 8 bases and the J gene lost 3 bases, with 11 bases spanning the gap. The CDR3 runs 12 residues. The CDR3 nucleotides read TGTGCCAGCGGCCAAACCGACTACGAGCAGTACTTC. It specifies CASGQTDYEQYF.

The chain uses TRBV11-2 and TRBJ2-1; D might be TRBD2 (5 bases). The CDR3 runs 14 residues. With 1 base removed from V and 6 bases from J, the gap between germline ends came to 10 bases. Germline V gene sequence: CDR1 SGHAT, CDR2 FQNNGV. In DNA form, the CDR3 reads TGTGCCAGCAGCTTAGGAGCAGGAGGCAATGAGCAGTTCTTC. Translation: CASSLGAGGNEQFF. Based on the CDR3 plus reference TRBV11-2 and TRBJ2-1, the full variable domain is EAGVAQSPRYKIIEKRQSVAFWCNPISGHATLYWYQQILGQGPKLLIQFQNNGVVDDSQLPKDRFSAERLKGVDSTLKIQPAKLEDSAVYLCASSLGAGGNEQFFGPGTRLTVL.

V gene TRBV28 combines with J gene TRBJ2-5; tentative D call: TRBD1 (5 bases). V was pared by 5 bases and J by 2 bases, with 12 bases between. CDR1 and CDR2 (germline): MDHEN, SYDVKM. CDR3 length: 14 residues. CDR3 sequence: CASSRTGSQETQYF. For the CDR3, the DNA is TGTGCCAGCAGTCGAACAGGTTCTCAAGAGACCCAGTACTTC.

V usage is TRBV24-1 and J usage is TRBJ1-2, with D unclear. There are 12 residues in the CDR3. CDR1 and CDR2 (germline): KGHDR, SFDVKD. The germline V and J ends were trimmed by 3 bases and 5 bases, with 6 bases remaining between them. CDR3 DNA: TGTGCCACCAGTGATCCAGGATATGGCTACACCTTC. Its translation: CATSDPGYGYTF.

The rearrangement uses TRBV2 and TRBJ1-5; D is uncertain. The CDR3 sequence is 14 residues long. CDR1 SNHLY and CDR2 FYNNEI come from the germline V gene. V lost 4 bases and J 0 bases, leaving 7 bases between the germline ends. The CDR3 region has the DNA TGTGCCAGCAGTGCAGCTTATAGCAATCAGCCCCAGCATTTT. Residues: CASSAAYSNQPQHF.

V gene TRBV28 combines with J gene TRBJ1-4; TRBD1 is a possible D gene (5 bases). CDR1 and CDR2 from the germline V gene are MDHEN and SYDVKM. The CDR3 spans 15 residues. Deletions cut 4 bases from V and 3 bases from J, with 12 bases between. The DNA of the CDR3 is TGTGCCAGCAGTTCCGCCGGACACCCTAATGAAAAACTGTTTTTT. The encoded protein is CASSSAGHPNEKLFF.

This rearrangement joins TRBV6-5 to TRBJ2-7; D is possibly TRBD1 (5 bases). Germline V lookup: CDR1 MNHEY, CDR2 SVGAGI. The CDR3 sequence is 16 residues long. V was pared by 0 bases and J by 0 bases, with 12 bases between. The CDR3 region has the DNA TGTGCCAGCAGTTACTCTCATCCCACAGGCTCCTACGAGCAGTACTTC. Translation: CASSYSHPTGSYEQYF.